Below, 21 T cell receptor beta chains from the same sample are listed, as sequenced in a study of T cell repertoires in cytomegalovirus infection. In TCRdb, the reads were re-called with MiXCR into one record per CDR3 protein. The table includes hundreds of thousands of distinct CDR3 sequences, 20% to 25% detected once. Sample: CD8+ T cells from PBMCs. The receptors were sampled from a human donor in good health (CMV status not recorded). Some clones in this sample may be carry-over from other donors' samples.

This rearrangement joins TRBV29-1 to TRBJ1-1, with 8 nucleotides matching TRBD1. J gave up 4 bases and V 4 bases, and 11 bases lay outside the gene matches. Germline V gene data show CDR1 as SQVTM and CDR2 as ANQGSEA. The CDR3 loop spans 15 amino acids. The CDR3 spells CSVATGGGRVTEAFF. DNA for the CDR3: TGCAGCGTTGCAACAGGGGGAGGTAGGGTCACTGAAGCTTTCTTT. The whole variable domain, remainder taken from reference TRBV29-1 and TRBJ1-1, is SAVISQKPSRDICQRGTSLTIQCQVDSQVTMMFWYRQQPGQSLTLIATANQGSEATYESGFVIDKFPISRPNLTFSTLTVSNMSPEDSSIYLCSVATGGGRVTEAFFGQGTRLTVV.

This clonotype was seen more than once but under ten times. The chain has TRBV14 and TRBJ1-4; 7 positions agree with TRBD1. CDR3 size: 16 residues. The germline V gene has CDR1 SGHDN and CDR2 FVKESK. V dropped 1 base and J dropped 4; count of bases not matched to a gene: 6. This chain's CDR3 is CASSQGPGQVNEKLFF. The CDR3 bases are TGTGCCAGCAGCCAAGGCCCCGGACAGGTTAATGAAAAACTGTTTTTT.

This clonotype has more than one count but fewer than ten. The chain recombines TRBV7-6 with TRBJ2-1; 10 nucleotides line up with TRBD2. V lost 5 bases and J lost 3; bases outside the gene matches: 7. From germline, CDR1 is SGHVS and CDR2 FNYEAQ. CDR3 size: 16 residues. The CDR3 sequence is CASSLGTSAIYNEQFF. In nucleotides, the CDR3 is TGTGCCAGCAGCCTGGGGACTAGCGCGATCTACAATGAGCAGTTCTTC.

CDR3 bases: TGTGCCAGCAGCTTAGATCAGGGGCAATCCTATGGCTACACCTTC. Protein sequence: CASSLDQGQSYGYTF. This chain links TRBV7-4 with TRBJ1-2; perhaps TRBD1 as D (6 bases). The germline V gene encodes CDR1 SGHVT and CDR2 SQSDAQ. V gave up 1 base and J gave up 4 bases, with 13 bases separating them. The CDR3 totals 15 residues.

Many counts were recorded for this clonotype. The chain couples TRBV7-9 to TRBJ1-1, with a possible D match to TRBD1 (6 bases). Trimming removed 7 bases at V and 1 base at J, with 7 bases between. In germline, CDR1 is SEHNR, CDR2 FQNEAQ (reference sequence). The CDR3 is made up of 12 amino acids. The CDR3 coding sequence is TGTGCCAGCACGGACAGGAACACTGAAGCTTTCTTT. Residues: CASTDRNTEAFF.

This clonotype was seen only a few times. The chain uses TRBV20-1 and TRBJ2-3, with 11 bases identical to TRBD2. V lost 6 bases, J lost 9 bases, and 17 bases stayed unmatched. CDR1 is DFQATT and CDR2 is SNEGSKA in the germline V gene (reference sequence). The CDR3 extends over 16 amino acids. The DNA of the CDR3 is TGCAGTGCGGAGCGAGTGGTAGCGGGGGGGACCGGGACGCAGTATTTT. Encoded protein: CSAERVVAGGTGTQYF.

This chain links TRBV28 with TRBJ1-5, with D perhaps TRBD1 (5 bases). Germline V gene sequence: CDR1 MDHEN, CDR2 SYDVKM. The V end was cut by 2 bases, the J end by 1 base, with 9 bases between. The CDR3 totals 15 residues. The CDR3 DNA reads TGTGCCAGCAGTTTACTGGGACCGAGCAATCAGCCCCAGCATTTT. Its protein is CASSLLGPSNQPQHF.

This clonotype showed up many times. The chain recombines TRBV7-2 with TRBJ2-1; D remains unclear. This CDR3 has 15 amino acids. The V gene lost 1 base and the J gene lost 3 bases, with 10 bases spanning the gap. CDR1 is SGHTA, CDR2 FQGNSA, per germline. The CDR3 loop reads CASSLGRFSYNEQFF. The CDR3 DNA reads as TGTGCCAGCAGCTTAGGCAGGTTCAGCTACAATGAGCAGTTCTTC.

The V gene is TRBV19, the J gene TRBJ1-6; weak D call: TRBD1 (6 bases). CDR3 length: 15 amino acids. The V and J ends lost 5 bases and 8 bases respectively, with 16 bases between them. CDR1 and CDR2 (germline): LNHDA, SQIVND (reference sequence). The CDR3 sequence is CASSDVGTPDSPLHF. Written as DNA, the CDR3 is TGTGCCAGTAGTGATGTCGGGACACCAGATTCACCCCTCCACTTT.

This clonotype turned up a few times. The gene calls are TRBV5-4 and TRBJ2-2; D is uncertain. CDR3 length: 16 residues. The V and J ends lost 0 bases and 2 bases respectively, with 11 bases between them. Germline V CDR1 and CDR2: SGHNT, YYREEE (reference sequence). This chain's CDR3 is CASSLGSAENTGELFF. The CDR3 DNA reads TGTGCCAGCAGCTTGGGGTCGGCAGAAAACACCGGGGAGCTGTTTTTT.

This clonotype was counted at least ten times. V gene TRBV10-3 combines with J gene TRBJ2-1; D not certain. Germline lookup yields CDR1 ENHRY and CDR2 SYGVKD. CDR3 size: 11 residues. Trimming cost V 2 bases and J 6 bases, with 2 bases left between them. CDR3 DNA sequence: TGTGCCATCAGTGAGGCCAATGAGCAGTTCTTC. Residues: CAISEANEQFF.

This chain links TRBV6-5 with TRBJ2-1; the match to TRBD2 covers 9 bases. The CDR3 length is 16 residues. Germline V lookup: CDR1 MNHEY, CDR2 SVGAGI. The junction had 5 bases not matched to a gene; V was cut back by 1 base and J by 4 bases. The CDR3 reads CASSYYSGGPYNEQFF. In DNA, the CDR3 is TGTGCCAGCAGTTACTACAGCGGGGGGCCGTACAATGAGCAGTTCTTC.

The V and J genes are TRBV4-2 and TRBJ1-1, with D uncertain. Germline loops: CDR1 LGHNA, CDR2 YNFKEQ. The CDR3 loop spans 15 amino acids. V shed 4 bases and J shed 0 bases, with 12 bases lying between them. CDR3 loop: CASSPRTEMNTEAFF. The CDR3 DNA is TGTGCCAGCAGCCCTCGGACGGAAATGAACACTGAAGCTTTCTTT.

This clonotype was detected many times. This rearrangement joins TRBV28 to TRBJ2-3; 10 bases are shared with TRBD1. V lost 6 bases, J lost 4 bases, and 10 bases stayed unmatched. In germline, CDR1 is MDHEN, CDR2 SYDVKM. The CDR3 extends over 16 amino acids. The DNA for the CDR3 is TGTGCCAGCAGCACCGGGACAGGGGAGGATTCAGATACGCAGTATTTT. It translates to CASSTGTGEDSDTQYF.

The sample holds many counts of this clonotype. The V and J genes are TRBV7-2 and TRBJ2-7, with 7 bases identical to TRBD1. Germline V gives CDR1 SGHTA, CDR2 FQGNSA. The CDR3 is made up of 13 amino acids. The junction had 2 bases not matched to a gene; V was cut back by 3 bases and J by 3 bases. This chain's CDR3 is CASSFGTVYEQYV. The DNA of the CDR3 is TGTGCCAGCAGCTTCGGGACAGTCTACGAGCAGTACGTC.

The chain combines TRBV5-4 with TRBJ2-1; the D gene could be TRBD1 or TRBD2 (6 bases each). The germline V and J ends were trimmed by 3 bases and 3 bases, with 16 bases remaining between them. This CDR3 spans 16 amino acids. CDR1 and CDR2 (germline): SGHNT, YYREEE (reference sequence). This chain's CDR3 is CASSWKREDSYNEQFF. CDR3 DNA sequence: TGTGCCAGCAGCTGGAAGAGGGAGGACAGCTACAATGAGCAGTTCTTC.

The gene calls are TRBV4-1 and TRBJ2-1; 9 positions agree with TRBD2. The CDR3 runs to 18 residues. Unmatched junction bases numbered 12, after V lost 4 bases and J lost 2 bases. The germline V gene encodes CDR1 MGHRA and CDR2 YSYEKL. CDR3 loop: CASSLRVAGDPTYNEQFF. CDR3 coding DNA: TGCGCCAGCAGCCTGAGGGTAGCGGGGGACCCTACCTACAATGAGCAGTTCTTC.

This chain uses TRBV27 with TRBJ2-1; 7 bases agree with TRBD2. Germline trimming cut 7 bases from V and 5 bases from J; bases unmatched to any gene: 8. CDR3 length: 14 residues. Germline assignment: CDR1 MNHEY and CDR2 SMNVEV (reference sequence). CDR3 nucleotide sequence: TGTGCCAGCACCAGAGCGGGGTTTAACAATGAGCAGTTCTTC. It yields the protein CASTRAGFNNEQFF.

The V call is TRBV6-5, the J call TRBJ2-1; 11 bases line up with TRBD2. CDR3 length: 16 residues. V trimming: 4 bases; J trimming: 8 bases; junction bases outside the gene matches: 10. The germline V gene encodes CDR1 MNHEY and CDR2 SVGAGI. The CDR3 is CASSLLAGGLGDEQFF. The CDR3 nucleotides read TGTGCCAGCAGTTTATTAGCGGGGGGGCTGGGGGATGAGCAGTTCTTC.

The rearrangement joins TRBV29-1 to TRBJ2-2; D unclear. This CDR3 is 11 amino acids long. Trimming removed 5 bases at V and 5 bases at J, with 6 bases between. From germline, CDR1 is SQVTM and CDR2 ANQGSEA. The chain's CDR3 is CSVRVTGELFF. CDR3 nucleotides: TGCAGCGTTAGGGTGACCGGGGAGCTGTTTTTT.

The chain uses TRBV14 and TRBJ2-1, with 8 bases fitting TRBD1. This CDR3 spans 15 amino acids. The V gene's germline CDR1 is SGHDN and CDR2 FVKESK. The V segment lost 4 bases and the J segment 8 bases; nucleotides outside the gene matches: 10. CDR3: CASSLGQGSIDEQFF. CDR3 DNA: TGTGCCAGCAGCCTCGGACAGGGTTCTATAGATGAGCAGTTCTTC.